This paragraph reports one T cell receptor beta chain. Only one count was recorded for this clone. Its antigen is unknown. No base quality information exists; no much larger clone differs at one position. What the time point label conveys for this sample: about 28 days (+/-7) after the second vaccine dose. Because spike-specific TCR depth and breadth did not differ between the two schedules, AZD1222 recipients who got a second dose at roughly 4 weeks were pooled with those who got a second dose at roughly 12 weeks. Samples from vaccinated people were obtained from the UK trials COV001 and COV002, which included a single-blind randomized controlled phase 2/3 trial of AZD1222 (ChAdOx1 nCoV-19) in healthy adults. Trial participant PBMC samples were collected at day 0 and day 28 after the second dose for TCRbeta chain sequencing. The sample comes from a study of T cell responses to AZD1222 COVID-19 vaccine (dated by TCRdb to 2020 to 2022). At the level of the whole study: TCR sequencing covered over 230 trial participants: some 210 given two doses of AZD1222 and 26 given two doses of MenACWY control vaccine. Trial participants were enrolled by age into subgroups of 18-55, 56-69 and 70-plus years, and around 150, 28 and 57 TCR-sequenced participants, respectively, were included in these subgroups. Results and caveats for the whole study, not just this receptor: No day 14 peak-response samples were available, so repertoires were characterized only after the peak T cell response. Participants were mostly white British and included more females than males, and it was suggested by the authors that clonal diversity may have been underestimated. The vaccine-associated CD4 TCRs covered the entire spike protein, and the dominant responses fell in regions 160-218 and 743-854. The 56-69-year group was small, and its depth increase did not reach significance, likely because of low power. Reportedly, almost half of the unique spike-specific TCRs recognized epitopes lying outside the regions that are mutated in the B.1.351 and B.1.1.7 variants. After two AZD1222 doses, both the breadth and the depth of spike-specific TCRs were significantly higher than at day 0 and than in MenACWY recipients. Only five to seven AZD1222 recipients were SARS-CoV-2 seropositive at baseline, limiting conclusions about previously exposed vaccinees.

The CDR3 regions of human TCRbeta chains were analyzed by immunosequencing. The source study handled its data this way. TCRs in the repertoires were matched against a reference library of SARS-CoV-2-specific TCRs that had been generated with the MIRA antigen-specificity platform. Breadth was defined as the fraction of unique TCRs that were SARS-CoV-2-associated, and depth was defined as the fraction of total T cells that were SARS-CoV-2-associated. Using the MIRA data, each spike-specific TCR was assigned both to the spike region to which the TCR was reactive and to a CD4 or CD8 class. Log10-transformed breadth and depth values were compared by one-way ANOVA with Sidak's multiple comparisons tests. TCRdb mirrors the immuneACCESS table, restricted to in-frame sequences. Some clones are absent from its copies; in checked studies, under half trace to an unresolved V gene, and the reason for the others is unknown. The DNA gave D and trimming, while V, J and clone size come from that table. Here the sample has some 110,000 clones; around 83% occur a single time. The top ten clones comprise less than 5.5% of the sample.

At the junction V is shortened by 6 bases and J by 2 bases, with 14 bases in between. Reading the germline V gene gives CDR1 SGDLS and CDR2 YYNGEE. Including the terminal cysteine and phenylalanine, the CDR3 comprises 14 residues. Only CDR3 DNA remains: 42 bases, in frame from the first base. The chain was built from TRBV9 and TRBJ1-2, with the D segment identity uncertain. The sequence was collected from an adult who received the AZD1222 COVID-19 vaccine. The sequences come from peripheral blood, collected 28 days after the second AZD1222 dose. Read as DNA, the sequence is TGTGCCAGCACGAGGGATGGGCAGAACTATGGCTACACCTTC. Its protein is CASTRDGQNYGYTF.